This TCR beta chain is from a study of blood T cell repertoires in COVID-19. In the original analysis: Reference gene primer amplification yielded estimated nucleated cell counts. Sequenced by immunoSEQ multiplex PCR; TCRdb stores in-frame clones only, minus some. Clone size and the V and J calls come from that table; the DNA yielded D and trimming. Of 60,000 to 85,000 clones listed, approximately 84% are singletons. J lost 3 bases, V lost 5 bases, and 6 bases had no gene match. CDR3 length equals 14 residues. Germline V gene data show CDR1 as SEHNR and CDR2 as FQNEAQ (reference sequence). The sample was peripheral blood. This chain uses TRBV7-9 with TRBJ2-7; 8 bases align to TRBD1. The clonotype was recovered from a man in his 70s with acute or convalescent COVID-19. The CDR3 protein is CASSPGTGFYEQYF. The CDR3 DNA follows: TGTGCCAGCAGCCCCGGGACAGGTTTCTACGAGCAGTACTTC.